The TCR beta chain under discussion was sequenced for a study of T cells after yellow fever vaccination. The overall study: Some fractions had low cell numbers, and these were prepared with SMART-Seq v4 Ultra Low Input.

The J segment lost 3 bases and the V segment lost 4 bases, leaving 12 bases of the junction unmatched. The CDR3 runs 16 residues. Per germline, CDR1 LGHNA and CDR2 YSLEER. TCRdb reanalysed the 5' RACE reads using MiXCR and keeps one entry per CDR3 protein. The profile shows hundreds of thousands of distinct CDR3 sequences, 9% to 15% of them singletons. This clonotype was recorded at least ten times. The V and J genes are TRBV4-3 and TRBJ2-7; 7 nucleotides align to TRBD1. The sample was PBMCs, taken on the day of the yellow fever booster vaccination. The origin of this receptor is a man younger than 40 who received the YFV17D yellow fever vaccine. In DNA, the CDR3 is TGCGCCAGCAGCCTAGAAAGTGGGACAGAAGTCTACGAGCAGTACTTC. It is translated as CASSLESGTEVYEQYF.